The present TCR beta chain was sequenced within a study of blood T cell repertoires in COVID-19. Study as a whole: Collection of acute and convalescent COVID-19 samples took place in the United States, Italy and Spain.

The CDR3 has 14 residues. Germline V gene sequence: CDR1 MGHRA, CDR2 YSYEKL. With V trimmed by 0 bases and J by 8 bases, 5 bases remained unmatched. Profiling relied on immunoSEQ multiplex PCR, and the TCRdb table lists in-frame clones only, not all of them. The data show roughly 200,000 clones, 84% seen once. The receptor was isolated from a man aged 45-60 years with active or convalescent COVID-19. Sequences were obtained from peripheral blood. The chain employs TRBV4-1 and TRBJ1-2, with 8 bases fitting TRBD1. The CDR3 nucleotides are TGCGCCAGCAGCCAAGAGCAGGGGGCCGGCGGCTACACCTTC. Translation gives CASSQEQGAGGYTF.